A selection of T cell receptor beta chains follows, all from one sample in a study of T cell repertoires in cytomegalovirus infection. What these receptors recognize is not known. TCRdb used MiXCR to reprocess the reads, holding one entry per CDR3 protein. The repertoire has about 340,000 distinct CDR3 sequences, 25% to 35% of them found once; the top ten carry around 20%. Material: cultured PBMCs, obtained from culture after CMV antigen stimulation. Source of these receptors: a human donor in good health (CMV status not recorded). Some clones in this sample may be carry-over from other donors' samples. Both conserved end residues are part of each CDR3. Not every row has a clone size; where given, it reads once, few, many or a size class.

V gene: TRBV7-3
J gene: TRBJ2-2
clone size: many
CDR3 protein: CASSPRLNTGELFF

V gene: TRBV12-3/TRBV12-4
J gene: TRBJ1-1
clone size: -
CDR3 protein: CAGSAGYPNTEAFF

V gene: TRBV6-8
J gene: TRBJ2-1
clone size: -
CDR3 protein: CASGTPLAGGYIEQFF

V gene: TRBV20-1
J gene: TRBJ2-1
clone size: -
CDR3 protein: CSARAGTSGGYNEQFF

V gene: TRBV6-1
J gene: TRBJ1-1
clone size: -
CDR3 protein: CASSPNRGRTEAFF

V gene: TRBV27
J gene: TRBJ1-2
clone size: -
CDR3 protein: CASSSNEGDYGYTF

V gene: TRBV15
J gene: TRBJ1-1
clone size: once
CDR3 protein: CATSRDEGRFGMNTEAFF

V gene: TRBV5-1
J gene: TRBJ2-2
clone size: many
CDR3 protein: CASSLGQGASTGELFF

V gene: TRBV28
J gene: TRBJ2-7
clone size: few
CDR3 protein: CASKGSRQGTEQYF

V gene: TRBV15
J gene: TRBJ1-2
clone size: -
CDR3 protein: CATSRPSRVEDGYTF

V gene: TRBV11-2
J gene: TRBJ2-7
clone size: -
CDR3 protein: CASSLGGTRNLYEQYF

V gene: TRBV12-5
J gene: TRBJ1-2
clone size: -
CDR3 protein: CASGNLPGRRNYGYTF

V gene: TRBV12-3/TRBV12-4
J gene: TRBJ2-7
clone size: many
CDR3 protein: CASRQGSSYEQYF

V gene: TRBV7-9
J gene: TRBJ2-7
clone size: once
CDR3 protein: CASSRRGLASYEQYF

V gene: TRBV12-3/TRBV12-4
J gene: TRBJ1-5
clone size: -
CDR3 protein: CASSYRGQVYFGNQPQHF

V gene: TRBV7-2
J gene: TRBJ2-1
clone size: -
CDR3 protein: CASSRRVDEQFF

V gene: TRBV7-8
J gene: TRBJ2-1
clone size: many
CDR3 protein: CASSLALLAGGHRQFF

V gene: TRBV10-2
J gene: TRBJ1-4
clone size: -
CDR3 protein: CASSDPRQGAGEKLFF

V gene: TRBV20-1
J gene: TRBJ1-1
clone size: few
CDR3 protein: CSARGRGAEAFF

V gene: TRBV12-3/TRBV12-4
J gene: TRBJ1-1
clone size: -
CDR3 protein: CASTLRRPEAFF

V gene: TRBV6-6
J gene: TRBJ1-2
clone size: -
CDR3 protein: CASSYSGWGNYGYTF

V gene: TRBV19
J gene: TRBJ1-1
clone size: -
CDR3 protein: CASSMGLRAGTEAFF

V gene: TRBV28
J gene: TRBJ2-7
clone size: few
CDR3 protein: CASRGTSGSVVRYEQYF

V gene: TRBV11-2
J gene: TRBJ2-3
clone size: -
CDR3 protein: CASSLRAAGVTDTQYF

V gene: TRBV2
J gene: TRBJ2-1
clone size: -
CDR3 protein: CASRDLGPGPEQFF

V gene: TRBV20-1
J gene: TRBJ2-1
clone size: -
CDR3 protein: CSARTGTSVYNEQFF

V gene: TRBV7-2
J gene: TRBJ2-5
clone size: few
CDR3 protein: CASRSRGEQETQYF

V gene: TRBV28
J gene: TRBJ2-1
clone size: few
CDR3 protein: CASSLLTIRTANTYNEQFF

V gene: TRBV10-3
J gene: TRBJ1-1
clone size: few
CDR3 protein: CAIRGQGGAFF

V gene: TRBV7-2
J gene: TRBJ1-5
clone size: few
CDR3 protein: CASSLKSGSNQPQHF

V gene: TRBV11-2
J gene: TRBJ2-5
clone size: -
CDR3 protein: CASSLGIQRETQYF

V gene: TRBV7-3
J gene: TRBJ2-1
clone size: once
CDR3 protein: CASSPGTSGSLFF

V gene: TRBV7-2
J gene: TRBJ2-1
clone size: many
CDR3 protein: CASSLAADGEQFF

V gene: TRBV10-3
J gene: TRBJ2-7
clone size: few
CDR3 protein: CAISEGLAYEQYF

V gene: TRBV6-5
J gene: TRBJ2-7
clone size: -
CDR3 protein: CASRDRVDEQYF

V gene: TRBV4-1
J gene: TRBJ2-3
clone size: few
CDR3 protein: CASSQDQAGGLDTQYF

V gene: TRBV15
J gene: TRBJ2-1
clone size: few
CDR3 protein: CATSRGRPGTSGSGSYNEQFF

V gene: TRBV2
J gene: TRBJ1-1
clone size: -
CDR3 protein: CASSVRFRDTEAFF

V gene: TRBV6-5
J gene: TRBJ1-5
clone size: -
CDR3 protein: CASRRDRTSNQPQHF

V gene: TRBV20-1
J gene: TRBJ1-2
clone size: -
CDR3 protein: CSVKDRAPGYTF

V gene: TRBV28
J gene: TRBJ1-4
clone size: -
CDR3 protein: CASSFMGIGTNEKLFF

V gene: TRBV28
J gene: TRBJ2-4
clone size: few
CDR3 protein: CASSLWGQQKNIQYF

V gene: TRBV4-1
J gene: TRBJ2-7
clone size: -
CDR3 protein: CASSQDLRSLHYEQYF

V gene: TRBV12-3/TRBV12-4
J gene: TRBJ2-7
clone size: -
CDR3 protein: CASSLRFLAGTYEQYF

V gene: TRBV20-1
J gene: TRBJ2-5
clone size: -
CDR3 protein: CSAGATSGGKETQYF

V gene: TRBV3-1
J gene: TRBJ2-1
clone size: -
CDR3 protein: CASSQVWTSGRTRSNEQFF

V gene: TRBV6-4
J gene: TRBJ1-5
clone size: -
CDR3 protein: CASSDDTRGRSNQPQHF

V gene: TRBV10-3
J gene: TRBJ1-5
clone size: -
CDR3 protein: CATGQDSYQPQHF